A single sample gave rise to the 20 T cell receptor beta chains below, sequenced in a study of T cell responses to AZD1222 COVID-19 vaccine. Measured with immunoSEQ multiplex PCR; TCRdb has only the in-frame clones, and not every one. The data contain 100,000 to 150,000 clones, roughly 90% of them singletons. The material sequenced was peripheral blood, taken on day 0 of AZD1222 vaccination. The receptor set was obtained from an adult in good health.

This chain joins TRBV5-1 and TRBJ2-3; 7 positions agree with TRBD2. CDR3 length: 18 residues. CDR1 and CDR2 from the germline V gene are SGHRS and YFSETQ. V lost 4 bases, J lost 1 base, and 15 bases stayed unmatched. Written as DNA, the CDR3 is TGCGCCAGCAGCCCGACGGGGGGTGCGGGCGTGGGCACAGATACGCAGTATTTT. Protein product: CASSPTGGAGVGTDTQYF.

V usage is TRBV10-1 and J usage is TRBJ2-2; D remains ambiguous. This CDR3 contains 13 residues. Germline lookup yields CDR1 WNHNN and CDR2 SYGVQD (reference sequence). V dropped 5 bases and J dropped 5 bases, with 9 bases sitting between them. The chain's CDR3 is CASSQTSTGELFF. The CDR3 DNA reads as TGCGCCAGCAGTCAGACTTCGACCGGGGAGCTGTTTTTT.

The CDR3 DNA reads as TGTGCCAGCAGCTCGCGGGACAGGTTTTTGTACGAGCAGTACTTC. Translated: CASSSRDRFLYEQYF. The chain employs TRBV7-2 and TRBJ2-7; 8 bases are a match to TRBD1. Germline lookup yields CDR1 SGHTA and CDR2 FQGNSA. V was pared by 4 bases and J by 4 bases, with 9 bases of the junction left unmatched. The CDR3 covers 15 residues. The full variable domain, with the rest looked up from reference TRBV7-2 and TRBJ2-7, is GAGVSQSPSNKVTEKGKDVELRCDPISGHTALYWYRQSLGQGLEFLIYFQGNSAPDKSGLPSDRFSAERTGGSVSTLTIQRTQQEDSAVYLCASSSRDRFLYEQYFGPGTRLTVT.

The gene calls are TRBV7-8 and TRBJ1-6; D is unclear. V lost 0 bases and J lost 12, with 9 bases in between. There are 13 residues in the CDR3. Germline V gene data show CDR1 as SGHVS and CDR2 as FQNEAQ. Here the CDR3 DNA reads TGTGCCAGCAGCTTAGCGCCGAATGGACCCCTCCACTTT. Its translation is CASSLAPNGPLHF.

The chain combines TRBV5-6 with TRBJ2-3; TRBD2 matches at 9 bases. This CDR3 has 17 amino acids. Losses at the gene ends were 0 bases for V and 4 bases for J; bases not matched to a gene: 9. Germline V gene data show CDR1 as SGHDT and CDR2 as YYEEEE. DNA for the CDR3: TGTGCCAGCAGCTTGGCCCCTAGCGGGGCTACCTCAGATACGCAGTATTTT. Translating it yields CASSLAPSGATSDTQYF. Based on the CDR3 plus reference TRBV5-6 and TRBJ2-3, the full variable domain is DAGVTQSPTHLIKTRGQQVTLRCSPKSGHDTVSWYQQALGQGPQFIFQYYEEEERQRGNFPDRFSGHQFPNYSSELNVNALLLGDSALYLCASSLAPSGATSDTQYFGPGTRLTVL.

This clone showed up just once. This chain connects TRBV28 to TRBJ1-2; no firm D call. The CDR3 runs to 14 residues. Germline CDR1 reads MDHEN; CDR2 reads SYDVKM. V was shortened by 5 bases and J by 3 bases, with 13 bases between the two germline ends. In nucleotides, the CDR3 is TGTGCCAGCAGTCCCCCGGGCGTTCACTATGGCTACACCTTC. Protein: CASSPPGVHYGYTF.

J is TRBJ1-4 and V is TRBV4-2, with D perhaps matching TRBD1 (6 bases). This CDR3 contains 19 residues. V was cut by 0 bases and J by 3 bases, with 20 bases left in between. The germline V gene encodes CDR1 LGHNA and CDR2 YNFKEQ. The CDR3 loop is CASSQERLSRGQPNEKLFF. CDR3 bases: TGTGCCAGCAGCCAAGAAAGGTTGTCCAGGGGCCAGCCTAATGAAAAACTGTTTTTT.

V and J are TRBV28 and TRBJ2-3; D is uncertain. The V end was cut by 5 bases, the J end by 13 bases, with 16 bases between. Germline V lookup: CDR1 MDHEN, CDR2 SYDVKM. The CDR3 spans 12 residues. Here the CDR3 DNA reads TGTGCCAGCAGTGAACGCGGAAGTATTGAGTATTTT. Its protein product is CASSERGSIEYF.

The chain is built from TRBV11-2 and TRBJ2-1, with D perhaps TRBD2 (5 bases). CDR1 and CDR2 from the germline V gene are SGHAT and FQNNGV. This CDR3 has 13 residues. Trimming cost V 6 bases and J 3 bases, with 9 bases left between them. CDR3 loop: CASSTGVYNEQFF. Written as DNA, the CDR3 is TGTGCCAGCAGTACCGGGGTCTACAATGAGCAGTTCTTC. Variable domain in full (rest from reference TRBV11-2 and TRBJ2-1): EAGVAQSPRYKIIEKRQSVAFWCNPISGHATLYWYQQILGQGPKLLIQFQNNGVVDDSQLPKDRFSAERLKGVDSTLKIQPAKLEDSAVYLCASSTGVYNEQFFGPGTRLTVL.

The chain joins TRBV28 to TRBJ1-4, with a weak D call TRBD1 (5 bases). This CDR3 spans 16 amino acids. Germline assignment: CDR1 MDHEN and CDR2 SYDVKM. Trimming left V 6 bases short and J 2 bases short, with 16 bases between. The CDR3 DNA sequence: TGTGCCAGCAGCCCTAATTCAGGGTGGACTAATGAAAAACTGTTTTTT. Encoded protein: CASSPNSGWTNEKLFF. Drawing the rest from reference TRBV28 and TRBJ1-4, the complete variable domain is DVKVTQSSRYLVKRTGEKVFLECVQDMDHENMFWYRQDPGLGLRLIYFSYDVKMKEKGDIPEGYSVSREKKERFSLILESASTNQTSMYLCASSPNSGWTNEKLFFGSGTQLSVL.

V and J are TRBV6-2 or TRBV6-3 and TRBJ2-4; D remains unclear. The CDR3 has 16 amino acids. Trimming took off 7 bases at V and 0 bases at J, with 16 bases between the two ends. Germline V gene lookup returns CDR1 MNHEY and CDR2 SVGEGT. The CDR3 loop is CASTPRATRAKNIQYF. CDR3 nucleotides: TGTGCCAGCACCCCCCGGGCGACCAGAGCCAAAAACATTCAGTACTTC.

The rearrangement joins TRBV21-1 to TRBJ2-7; TRBD1 reflects the table's D call only, with no check against the DNA. TRBV21-1 is a documented pseudogene. The CDR3 consists of 14 residues. CDR3 in amino acids: CASTLRDSSYEQYF. CDR3 in DNA: TGTGCCAGCACCCTCCGGGACAGTAGCTACGAGCAGTACTTC.

The chain employs TRBV2 and TRBJ1-3, with 7 bases identical to TRBD1. V trimming: 4 bases; J trimming: 1 base; junction bases outside the gene matches: 1. CDR3 length: 14 residues. Germline assignment: CDR1 SNHLY and CDR2 FYNNEI. CDR3 protein: CASSGQGSGNTIYF. The CDR3 nucleotides read TGTGCCAGCAGTGGACAGGGATCTGGAAACACCATATATTTT.

The J gene is TRBJ1-2, the V gene TRBV19; D is perhaps TRBD1 (6 bases). The ends were cut back, 4 bases at V and 6 bases at J, with 18 bases in the middle. Germline assignment: CDR1 LNHDA and CDR2 SQIVND (reference sequence). CDR3 length equals 15 residues. Written as DNA, the CDR3 is TGTGCCAGTAGTACCATACAGGGAATCGGTAATGGCTACACCTTC. Protein: CASSTIQGIGNGYTF.

This clone is a singleton in its sample. J is TRBJ1-6 and V is TRBV9; 7 bases fit TRBD1. Germline CDR1 is SGDLS and CDR2 is YYNGEE. The J segment lost 9 bases and the V segment lost 0 bases, leaving 6 bases of the junction unmatched. The length of the CDR3 is 15 residues. This CDR3 reads CASSVEGGGRSPLHF. The CDR3 DNA reads TGTGCCAGCAGCGTAGAAGGGGGCGGTCGTTCACCCCTCCACTTT.

The chain is built from TRBV30 and TRBJ1-2; unclear D gene. V was shortened by 4 bases and J by 0 bases, with 15 bases between the two germline ends. The germline gives CDR1 GTSNPN, CDR2 SVGIG (reference sequence). The CDR3 has 15 amino acids. The CDR3 nucleotides are TGTGCCTGGACAATGAGGACGGAGGCTAACTATGGCTACACCTTC. Translation: CAWTMRTEANYGYTF. The full variable domain, rest sourced from reference TRBV30 and TRBJ1-2, is SQTIHQWPATLVQPVGSPLSLECTVEGTSNPNLYWYRQAAGRGLQLLFYSVGIGQISSEVPQNLSASRPQDRQFILSSKKLLLSDSGFYLCAWTMRTEANYGYTFGSGTRLTVV.

The chain has TRBV5-6 and TRBJ1-2, with D perhaps matching TRBD1 (5 bases). Germline loops: CDR1 SGHDT, CDR2 YYEEEE. Between the trimmed V and J ends, which lost 4 bases and 5 bases, there was a span of 15 bases. CDR3 length: 14 amino acids. The CDR3 DNA sequence: TGTGCCAGCAGCCCGGGACGGCTGCCTTATGGCTACACCTTC. As protein: CASSPGRLPYGYTF.

CDR3 nucleotide sequence: TGTGCCAGCAACCCGAGGGGGGGCGCTTTCTTT. Its translation is CASNPRGGAFF. The chain employs TRBV11-3 and TRBJ1-1; possible D gene TRBD1, 6 bases. V lost 7 bases and J 11 bases, leaving 14 bases between the germline ends. From germline, CDR1 is SGHNT and CDR2 YENEEA. The CDR3 is 11 amino acids.

The chain joins TRBV28 to TRBJ1-2; TRBD1 agrees at 9 bases. The germline CDR1 and CDR2 sequences are MDHEN and SYDVKM. This CDR3 comprises 14 residues. The ends lost 4 bases at V and 8 bases at J; junction bases unmatched: 8. This CDR3 reads CASSSSGTGQGYTF. In DNA form, the CDR3 reads TGTGCCAGCAGTTCATCCGGGACAGGGCAGGGCTACACCTTC.

The gene calls are TRBV30 and TRBJ1-5; a possible D gene is TRBD1 (5 bases). Trimming left V 0 bases short and J 4 bases short, with 10 bases between. The germline V gene encodes CDR1 GTSNPN and CDR2 SVGIG (reference sequence). CDR3 length equals 14 residues. CDR3 amino acids: CAWSVGARNQPQHF. DNA of the CDR3: TGTGCCTGGAGTGTAGGGGCGAGGAATCAGCCCCAGCATTTT.